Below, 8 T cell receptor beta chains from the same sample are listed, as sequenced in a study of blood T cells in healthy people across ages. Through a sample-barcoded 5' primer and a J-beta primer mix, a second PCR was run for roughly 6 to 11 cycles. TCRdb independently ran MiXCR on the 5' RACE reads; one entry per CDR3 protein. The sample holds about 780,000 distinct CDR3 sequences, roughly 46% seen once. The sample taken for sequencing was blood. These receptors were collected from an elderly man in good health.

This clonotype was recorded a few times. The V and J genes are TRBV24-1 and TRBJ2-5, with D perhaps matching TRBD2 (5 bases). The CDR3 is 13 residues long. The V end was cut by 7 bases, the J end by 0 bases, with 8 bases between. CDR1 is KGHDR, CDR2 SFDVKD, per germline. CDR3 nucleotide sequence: TGTGCCACCAGGCGGAGGTACCAAGAGACCCAGTACTTC. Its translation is CATRRRYQETQYF.

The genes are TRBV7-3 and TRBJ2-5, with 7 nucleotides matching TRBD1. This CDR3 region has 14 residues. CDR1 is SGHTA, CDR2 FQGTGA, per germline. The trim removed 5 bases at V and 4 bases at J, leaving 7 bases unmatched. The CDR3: CASSATGNAETQYF. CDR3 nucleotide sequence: TGTGCCAGCAGCGCGACAGGGAACGCAGAGACCCAGTACTTC.

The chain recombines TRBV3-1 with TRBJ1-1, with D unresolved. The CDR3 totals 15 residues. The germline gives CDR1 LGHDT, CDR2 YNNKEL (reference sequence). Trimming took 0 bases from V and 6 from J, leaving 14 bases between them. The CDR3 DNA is TGTGCCAGCAGCCAAGACCCGGGTGGTAGAGCTGAAGCTTTCTTT. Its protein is CASSQDPGGRAEAFF.

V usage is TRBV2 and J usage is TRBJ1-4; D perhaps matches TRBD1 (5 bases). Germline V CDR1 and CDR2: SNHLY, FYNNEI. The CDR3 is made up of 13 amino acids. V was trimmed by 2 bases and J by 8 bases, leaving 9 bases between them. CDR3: CASSEMRQEKLFF. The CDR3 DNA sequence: TGTGCCAGCAGTGAAATGCGACAGGAAAAACTGTTTTTT. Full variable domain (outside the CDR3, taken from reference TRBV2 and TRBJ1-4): EPEVTQTPSHQVTQMGQEVILRCVPISNHLYFYWYRQILGQKVEFLVSFYNNEISEKSEIFDDQFSVERPDGSNFTLKIRSTKLEDSAMYFCASSEMRQEKLFFGSGTQLSVL.

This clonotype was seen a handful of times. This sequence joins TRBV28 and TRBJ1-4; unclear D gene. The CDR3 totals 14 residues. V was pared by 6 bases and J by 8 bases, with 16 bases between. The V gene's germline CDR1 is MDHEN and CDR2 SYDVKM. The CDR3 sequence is CASSLTVHGEKLFF. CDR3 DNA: TGTGCCAGCAGCCTGACTGTCCACGGAGAAAAACTGTTTTTT.

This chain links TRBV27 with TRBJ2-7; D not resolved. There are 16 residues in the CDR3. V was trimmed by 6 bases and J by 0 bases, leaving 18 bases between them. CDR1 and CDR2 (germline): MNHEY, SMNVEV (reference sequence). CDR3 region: CASSPSAAETSYEQYF. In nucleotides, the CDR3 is TGTGCCAGCAGCCCCTCCGCGGCCGAGACCTCCTACGAGCAGTACTTC.

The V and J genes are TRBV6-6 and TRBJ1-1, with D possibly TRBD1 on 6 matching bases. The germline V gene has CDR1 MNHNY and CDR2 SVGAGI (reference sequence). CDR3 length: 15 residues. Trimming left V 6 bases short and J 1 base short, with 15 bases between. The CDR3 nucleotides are TGTGCCAGCAGCCCTAGACAGGCCTCGAACACTGAAGCTTTCTTT. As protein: CASSPRQASNTEAFF.

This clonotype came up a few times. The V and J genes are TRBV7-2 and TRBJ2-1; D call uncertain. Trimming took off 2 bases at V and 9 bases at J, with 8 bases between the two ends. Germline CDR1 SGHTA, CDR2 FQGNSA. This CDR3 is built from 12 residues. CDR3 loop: CASSLMWFEQFF. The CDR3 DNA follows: TGTGCCAGCAGCTTAATGTGGTTTGAGCAGTTCTTC.